These 26 T cell receptor beta chains were sequenced from one sample in a study of PD-1 blockade in classical Hodgkin lymphoma. TCRdb keeps only in-frame clones here, not all; method: immunoSEQ multiplex PCR. The sample has some 30,000 clones; 92% are singletons. The time point: cycle 4 day 1 (C4D1), after 5 to 7 weeks of nivolumab. Brentuximab vedotin exposure varied among the patients, all of whom had relapsed after autologous stem cell transplantation. Researchers used magnetic negative selection to pull out pure CD4+ T cells from thawed PBMCs. The sequencing here drew on CD4+ T cells from blood, taken before the fourth cycle of nivolumab. Source of these receptors: a human donor with classical Hodgkin lymphoma.

This sequence joins TRBV5-1 and TRBJ1-1; TRBD1 matches at 7 bases. Germline assignment: CDR1 SGHRS and CDR2 YFSETQ. The CDR3 extends over 17 amino acids. The junction had 19 bases not matched to a gene; V was cut back by 0 bases and J by 11 bases. The CDR3 DNA sequence: TGCGCCAGCAGCTTGGGGACGGGAACCCAAAGGGGGCTGAAGGCTTTCTTT. Translating gives CASSLGTGTQRGLKAFF. Full variable domain (missing parts from reference TRBV5-1 and TRBJ1-1): KAGVTQTPRYLIKTRGQQVTLSCSPISGHRSVSWYQQTPGQGLQFLFEYFSETQRNKGNFPGRFSGRQFSNSRSEMNVSTLELGDSALYLCASSLGTGTQRGLKAFFGQGTRLTVV.

The chain has TRBV28 and TRBJ1-2; the D gene is possibly TRBD1 (5 bases). The CDR3 totals 18 residues. V lost 4 bases and J 7 bases, leaving 28 bases between the germline ends. In germline, CDR1 is MDHEN, CDR2 SYDVKM. In nucleotides, the CDR3 is TGTGCCAGCAGTTCTTTGGGTCGGGGCTCCCTCTATGGAGTTGGCTACACCTTC. Its protein is CASSSLGRGSLYGVGYTF.

The chain has TRBV5-1 and TRBJ2-7; 10 bases are shared with TRBD1. V trimming: 3 bases; J trimming: 4 bases; junction bases outside the gene matches: 4. Germline V gives CDR1 SGHRS, CDR2 YFSETQ. The CDR3 covers 14 residues. In DNA form, the CDR3 reads TGCGCCAGCAGCTCAAGACAGGGGGCTTACGAGCAGTACTTC. Translating it yields CASSSRQGAYEQYF.

The CDR3 DNA reads TGTGCCAGCAGTGATTCCCTGTGGGGATATAACAGGGATTTGGTTCGGGCTGAAGCTTTCTTT. Residues: CASSDSLWGYNRDLVRAEAFF. V usage is TRBV2 and J usage is TRBJ1-1, with a weak D call TRBD1 (6 bases). The CDR3 totals 21 residues. Germline loops: CDR1 SNHLY, CDR2 FYNNEI. V gave up 3 bases and J gave up 6 bases, with 35 bases separating them.

The chain combines TRBV29-1 with TRBJ2-7, with D perhaps matching TRBD1 or TRBD2 (5 bases each). The V end lost 7 bases, the J end lost 2 bases, and 15 bases lay between the germline ends. This CDR3 spans 13 amino acids. CDR1 is SQVTM, CDR2 ANQGSEA, per germline. CDR3 region: CSAGTGYPYEQYF. The CDR3 nucleotides read TGCAGCGCCGGGACGGGTTACCCCTACGAGCAGTACTTC.

The chain joins TRBV9 to TRBJ1-3; unclear D gene. CDR1 SGDLS and CDR2 YYNGEE come from the germline V gene. Trimming pared 3 bases from V and 3 bases from J, leaving 10 bases between. The CDR3 is 14 residues long. CDR3 DNA sequence: TGTGCCAGCAGCGCGGGTAGAAGTGGAAACACCATATATTTT. Its translation is CASSAGRSGNTIYF.

The genes are TRBV10-3 and TRBJ2-1; 10 bases map to TRBD2. With V trimmed by 7 bases and J by 5 bases, 8 bases remained unmatched. This CDR3 comprises 15 residues. Germline CDR1 and CDR2: ENHRY and SYGVKD. DNA of the CDR3: TGTGCCATCAAAACCCTAGCGGGAGAAAACAATGAGCAGTTCTTC. Its translation is CAIKTLAGENNEQFF.

The chain has TRBV7-9 and TRBJ1-5; D gene uncertain. Germline-derived CDR1 and CDR2 are SEHNR and FQNEAQ (reference sequence). CDR3 length equals 16 residues. Trimming took off 2 bases at V and 3 bases at J, with 14 bases between the two ends. The CDR3 loop is CASSLWGGVDNQPQHF. CDR3 nucleotide sequence: TGTGCCAGCAGCTTATGGGGAGGAGTAGACAATCAGCCCCAGCATTTT.

This clone was seen only once. The rearrangement uses TRBV18 and TRBJ1-2; TRBD1 might be the D (6 bases). From germline, CDR1 is KGHSH and CDR2 LQKENI. This CDR3 region has 16 residues. V lost 1 base to trimming and J lost 4 bases, with 16 bases between them. CDR3 DNA sequence: TGTGCCAGCTCACCACTAGACAGGAGAGGGCTCTATGGCTACACCTTC. Translating gives CASSPLDRRGLYGYTF.

V is TRBV25-1 and J is TRBJ2-7; TRBD1 matches 8 bases. Germline CDR1 reads MGHDK; CDR2 reads SYGVNS. The CDR3 is made up of 18 amino acids. V was pared by 0 bases and J by 0 bases, with 10 bases of the junction left unmatched. CDR3 bases: TGTGCCAGCAGTGAATATCCCAGGACAGGGAACGCCTCCTACGAGCAGTACTTC. Translated: CASSEYPRTGNASYEQYF.

V gene TRBV6-1 combines with J gene TRBJ2-3; no clear D gene. There are 14 residues in the CDR3. Germline V gives CDR1 MNHNS, CDR2 SASEGT. Trimming left V 7 bases short and J 1 base short, with 12 bases between. CDR3: CASTREFRTDTQYF. CDR3 bases: TGTGCCAGCACTAGGGAATTTCGCACAGATACGCAGTATTTT.

The V gene is TRBV28, the J gene TRBJ1-5; possibly TRBD1 for D (6 bases). CDR1 is MDHEN and CDR2 is SYDVKM in the germline V gene. Trimming stripped 2 bases from V and 7 bases from J, with 12 bases between. This CDR3 contains 14 residues. CDR3 residues: CASSLLSRGQPQHF. In nucleotides, the CDR3 is TGTGCCAGCAGTTTACTTTCCAGGGGCCAGCCCCAGCATTTT.

In DNA form, the CDR3 reads TGTGCCAGCAGTTTGTTTCTGGTGGGCGAGCAGTACTTC. The encoded protein is CASSLFLVGEQYF. This chain joins TRBV27 and TRBJ2-7; D is unclear. This CDR3 comprises 13 residues. V lost 3 bases and J lost 6, with 12 bases in between. CDR1 is MNHEY and CDR2 is SMNVEV in the germline V gene (reference sequence).

The V gene is TRBV6-5, the J gene TRBJ1-4; no definite D call. This CDR3 region has 16 residues. Trimming stripped 2 bases from V and 0 bases from J, with 10 bases between. The germline gives CDR1 MNHEY, CDR2 SVGAGI. As DNA, the CDR3 is TGTGCCAGCAGTTACACCAGACGGGCAACTAATGAAAAACTGTTTTTT. This encodes CASSYTRRATNEKLFF.

The V call is TRBV7-8, the J call TRBJ2-1, with D unresolved. V was pared by 7 bases and J by 8 bases, with 24 bases between. Germline CDR1 is SGHVS and CDR2 is FQNEAQ. The CDR3 spans 16 residues. CDR3 DNA sequence: TGTGCCAGCACCTATATCCTACGACCGCGGCGCGATGAGCAGTTCTTC. It codes for CASTYILRPRRDEQFF.

A single count supports this clone. The chain has TRBV6-1 and TRBJ2-2; 9 bases agree with TRBD2. CDR1 is MNHNS and CDR2 is SASEGT in the germline V gene. The CDR3 is 19 residues long. V lost 2 bases, J lost 0 bases, and 10 bases stayed unmatched. CDR3 residues: CASSEWPSGAIANTGELFF. In nucleotides, the CDR3 is TGTGCCAGCAGTGAATGGCCTAGCGGGGCCATCGCGAACACCGGGGAGCTGTTTTTT.

The chain joins TRBV28 to TRBJ1-4; no firm D call. Germline V gives CDR1 MDHEN, CDR2 SYDVKM. The V end was cut by 5 bases, the J end by 0 bases, with 10 bases between. CDR3 length: 15 amino acids. The DNA for the CDR3 is TGTGCCAGCAGTACGGCTCAGACAACTAATGAAAAACTGTTTTTT. Translated, it gives CASSTAQTTNEKLFF.

The genes are TRBV7-3 and TRBJ2-1; no clear D. V was pared by 6 bases and J by 9 bases, with 12 bases between. The length of the CDR3 is 12 residues. Germline CDR1 is SGHTA and CDR2 is FQGTGA. The CDR3 bases are TGTGCCAGCAGTGGTGGACGCACTGAGCAGTTCTTC. Its protein product is CASSGGRTEQFF.

This chain links TRBV7-2 with TRBJ2-6; no firm D call. The CDR3 consists of 15 residues. CDR1 and CDR2 (germline): SGHTA, FQGNSA. With 3 bases removed from V and 2 bases from J, the gap between germline ends came to 8 bases. CDR3 loop: CASSFDSAGANVLTF. The CDR3, as DNA: TGTGCCAGCAGCTTCGATTCGGCTGGGGCCAACGTCCTGACTTTC.

The rearrangement uses TRBV5-1 and TRBJ1-1, with 7 bases aligning to TRBD1. Germline values: CDR1 SGHRS, CDR2 YFSETQ. The CDR3 covers 16 residues. V trimming: 1 base; J trimming: 2 bases; junction bases outside the gene matches: 8. CDR3 sequence (DNA): TGCGCCAGCAGCTTGAGCCGTGGACAGGTTAACACTGAAGCTTTCTTT. Translating gives CASSLSRGQVNTEAFF.

This clone appeared a few times. The chain uses TRBV7-2 and TRBJ2-7; TRBD1 or TRBD2 may be the D gene (7 bases each). Deletions cut 5 bases from V and 0 bases from J, with 17 bases between. CDR1 SGHTA and CDR2 FQGNSA come from the germline V gene. The CDR3 length is 16 residues. The CDR3 sequence: CASSRTRGGTSYEQYF. The CDR3 DNA follows: TGTGCCAGCAGCCGGACCAGGGGGGGTACCTCCTACGAGCAGTACTTC.

This clone was seen only a few times. This chain uses TRBV29-1 with TRBJ1-2; D possibly corresponds to TRBD1 (6 bases). Germline values: CDR1 SQVTM, CDR2 ANQGSEA. This CDR3 has 14 amino acids. The V gene lost 0 bases and the J gene lost 8 bases, with 16 bases spanning the gap. Written as DNA, the CDR3 is TGCAGCGTTGAAGATGCTGGGGGCGTCTGGGGCTACACCTTC. This codes for CSVEDAGGVWGYTF.

This clone appeared a few times. V is TRBV27 and J is TRBJ1-2, with D unresolved. From germline, CDR1 is MNHEY and CDR2 SMNVEV (reference sequence). V lost 2 bases and J 6 bases, leaving 7 bases between the germline ends. The CDR3 contains 12 residues. The CDR3 sequence: CASSLTGHGYTF. The CDR3 DNA reads TGTGCCAGCAGTTTAACCGGGCATGGCTACACCTTC.

The genes are TRBV6-1 and TRBJ2-5, with D hard to call. This CDR3 region has 12 residues. CDR1 and CDR2 (germline): MNHNS, SASEGT. V shed 3 bases and J shed 0 bases, with 2 bases lying between them. CDR3 residues: CASSDNQETQYF. The DNA of the CDR3 is TGTGCCAGCAGTGACAACCAAGAGACCCAGTACTTC.

The V call is TRBV6-1, the J call TRBJ2-3; D gene unclear. CDR1 is MNHNS and CDR2 is SASEGT in the germline V gene. The ends were cut back, 2 bases at V and 1 base at J, with 4 bases in the middle. The CDR3 is made up of 13 amino acids. The CDR3 protein is CASSEQGTDTQYF. DNA of the CDR3: TGTGCCAGCAGTGAACAGGGCACAGATACGCAGTATTTT.

This chain uses TRBV6-5 with TRBJ2-7; tentative D call: TRBD1 (6 bases). CDR3 length: 13 amino acids. CDR1 and CDR2 (germline): MNHEY, SVGAGI. Trimming stripped 6 bases from V and 1 base from J, with 10 bases between. CDR3 sequence: CASRPGQSYEQYF. In nucleotides, the CDR3 is TGTGCCAGCAGGCCGGGACAATCCTACGAGCAGTACTTC.